The source of this T cell receptor (beta chain) is a study of regulatory dendritic cells for organ transplantation. Overall study findings and caveats: The authors noted considerable between-person heterogeneity in alloreactive memory CD8+ cells. Naive CD4+ and CD8+ repertoires were highly diverse; memory CD8+ was most oligoclonal. Among resting subsets, memory CD8+ cells contained the most alloreactive clonotypes.

Some clones are missing from TCRdb's copy, which holds only in-frame ones; the method was immunoSEQ multiplex PCR. The data show under 40,000 clones, under 95% seen once. Worth noting for this clone: Its antigen remains unidentified.

Germline V CDR1 and CDR2: SGDLS, YYNGEE. Trimming cost V 6 bases and J 1 base, with 7 bases left between them. The CDR3 extends over 13 amino acids. Memory T cells were CD45RO+, naive were CD45RA+, sorted by FACS. The sample consisted of naive CD8+ T cells from blood. Subset of the sample: CD45RA+ naive T cells. The sequence was obtained from a human donor in good health. V gene TRBV9 combines with J gene TRBJ2-2; a possible D gene is TRBD1 (5 bases). The CDR3 DNA follows: TGTGCCAGCACAGGGTTGAACACCGGGGAGCTGTTTTTT. Residues: CASTGLNTGELFF.